The entry that follows covers one TCR beta chain sequence. This entry belongs to a study of blood T cell repertoires in COVID-19. Data came from immunoSEQ multiplex PCR; TCRdb stores just in-frame clones and leaves some out. The table has 400,000 to 550,000 clones, around 88% seen once. The sample was peripheral blood. The source of this sequence is a woman under 40 with acute or convalescent COVID-19.

The CDR3 bases are TGCGCCAGCAGCCAGGGGGTCACTGAAGCTTTCTTT. Translated: CASSQGVTEAFF. This rearrangement joins TRBV5-1 to TRBJ1-1; 7 bases are a match to TRBD1. The CDR3 covers 12 residues. V lost 4 bases, J lost 4 bases, and 1 base stayed unmatched. The germline gives CDR1 SGHRS, CDR2 YFSETQ.